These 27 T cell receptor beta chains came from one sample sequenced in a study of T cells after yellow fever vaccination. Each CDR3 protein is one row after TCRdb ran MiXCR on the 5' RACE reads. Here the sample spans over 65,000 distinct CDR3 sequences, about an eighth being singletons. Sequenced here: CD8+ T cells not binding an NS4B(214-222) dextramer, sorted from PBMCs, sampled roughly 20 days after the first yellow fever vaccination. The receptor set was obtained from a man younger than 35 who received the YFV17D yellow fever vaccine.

The CDR3 protein is CASSPGGGYEQYF. CDR3 DNA: TGCGCCAGCAGCCCCGGGGGGGGGTACGAGCAGTACTTC. V and J are TRBV4-1 and TRBJ2-7; the match to TRBD2 covers 8 bases. The CDR3 is 13 residues long. Trimming took 4 bases from V and 4 from J; bases not matched to a gene: 3. Germline V lookup: CDR1 MGHRA, CDR2 YSYEKL.

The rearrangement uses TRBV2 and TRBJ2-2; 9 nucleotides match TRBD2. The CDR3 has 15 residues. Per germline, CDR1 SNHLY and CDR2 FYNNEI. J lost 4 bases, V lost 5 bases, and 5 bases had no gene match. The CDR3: CASSRTSVRTGELFF. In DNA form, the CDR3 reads TGTGCCAGCAGTCGGACTAGCGTACGCACCGGGGAGCTGTTTTTT.

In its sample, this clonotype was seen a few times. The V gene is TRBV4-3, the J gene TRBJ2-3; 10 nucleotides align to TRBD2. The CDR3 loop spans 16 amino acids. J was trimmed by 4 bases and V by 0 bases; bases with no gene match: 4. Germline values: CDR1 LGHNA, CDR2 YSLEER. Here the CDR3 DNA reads TGCGCCAGCAGCCAAGATCGAAGCGGGGGGGCAGATACGCAGTATTTT. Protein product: CASSQDRSGGADTQYF.

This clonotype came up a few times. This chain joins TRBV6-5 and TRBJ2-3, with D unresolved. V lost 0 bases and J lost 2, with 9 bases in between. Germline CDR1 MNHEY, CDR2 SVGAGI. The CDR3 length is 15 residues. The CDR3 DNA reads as TGTGCCAGCAGTTACTCCGGCCCCATCACAGATACGCAGTATTTT. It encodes CASSYSGPITDTQYF.

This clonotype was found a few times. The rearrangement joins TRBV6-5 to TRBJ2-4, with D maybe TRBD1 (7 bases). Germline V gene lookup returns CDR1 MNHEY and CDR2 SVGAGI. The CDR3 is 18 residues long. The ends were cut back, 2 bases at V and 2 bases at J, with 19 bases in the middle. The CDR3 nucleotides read TGTGCCAGCAGTTACACGGGCACAGGGGAGGCGACCAAAAACATTCAGTACTTC. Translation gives CASSYTGTGEATKNIQYF.

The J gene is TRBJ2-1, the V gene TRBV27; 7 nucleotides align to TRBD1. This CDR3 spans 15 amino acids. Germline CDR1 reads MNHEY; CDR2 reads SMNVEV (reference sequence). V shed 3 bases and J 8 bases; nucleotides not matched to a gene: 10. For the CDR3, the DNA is TGTGCCAGCAGTTTGAGGGGGCCTTATAGGGATGAGCAGTTCTTC. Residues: CASSLRGPYRDEQFF.

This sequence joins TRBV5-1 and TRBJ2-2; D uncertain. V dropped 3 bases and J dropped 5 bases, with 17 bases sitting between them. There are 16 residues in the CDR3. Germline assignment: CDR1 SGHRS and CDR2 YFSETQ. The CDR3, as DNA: TGCGCCAGCAGCTGGGCTAAGAGTGACGTTACCGGGGAGCTGTTTTTT. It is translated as CASSWAKSDVTGELFF.

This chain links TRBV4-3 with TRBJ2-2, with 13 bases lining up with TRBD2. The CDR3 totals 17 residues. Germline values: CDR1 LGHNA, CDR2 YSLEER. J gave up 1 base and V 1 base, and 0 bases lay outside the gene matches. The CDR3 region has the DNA TGCGCCAGCAGCCAAGGGACTAGCGGGAGGAACACCGGGGAGCTGTTTTTT. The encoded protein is CASSQGTSGRNTGELFF.

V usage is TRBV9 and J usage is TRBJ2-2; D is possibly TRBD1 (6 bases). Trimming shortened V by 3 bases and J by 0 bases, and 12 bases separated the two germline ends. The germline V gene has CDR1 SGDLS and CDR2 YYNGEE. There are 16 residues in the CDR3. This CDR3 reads CASSAWDTANTGELFF. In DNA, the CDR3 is TGTGCCAGCAGCGCGTGGGACACAGCGAACACCGGGGAGCTGTTTTTT.

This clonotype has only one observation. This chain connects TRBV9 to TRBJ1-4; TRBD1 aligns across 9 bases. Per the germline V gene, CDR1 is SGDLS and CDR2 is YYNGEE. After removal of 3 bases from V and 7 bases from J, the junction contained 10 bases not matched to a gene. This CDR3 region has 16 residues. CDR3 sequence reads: CASSGTQTGGSEKLFF. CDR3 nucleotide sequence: TGTGCCAGCAGCGGGACCCAGACAGGGGGTAGTGAAAAACTGTTTTTT.

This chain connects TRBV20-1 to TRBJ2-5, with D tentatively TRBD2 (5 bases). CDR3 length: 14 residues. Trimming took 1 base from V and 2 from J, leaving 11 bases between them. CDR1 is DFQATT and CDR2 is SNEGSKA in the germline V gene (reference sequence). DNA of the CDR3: TGCAGTGCTAGAGGTCTAGCAAAACAAGAGACCCAGTACTTC. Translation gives CSARGLAKQETQYF.

The CDR3 here is CASRPLASETQYF. DNA of the CDR3: TGTGCCAGCAGACCACTAGCATCAGAGACCCAGTACTTC. J is TRBJ2-5 and V is TRBV6-2 or TRBV6-3; D perhaps matches TRBD2 (6 bases). Germline V lookup: CDR1 MNHEY, CDR2 SVGEGT. V was trimmed by 6 bases and J by 4 bases, leaving 12 bases between them. The CDR3 runs to 13 residues.

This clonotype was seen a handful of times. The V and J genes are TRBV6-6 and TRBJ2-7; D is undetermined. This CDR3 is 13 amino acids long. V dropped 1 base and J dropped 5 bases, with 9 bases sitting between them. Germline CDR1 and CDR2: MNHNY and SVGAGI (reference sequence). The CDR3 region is CASSYLPGNEQYV. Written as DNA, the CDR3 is TGTGCCAGCAGTTACTTGCCAGGCAACGAGCAGTACGTC.

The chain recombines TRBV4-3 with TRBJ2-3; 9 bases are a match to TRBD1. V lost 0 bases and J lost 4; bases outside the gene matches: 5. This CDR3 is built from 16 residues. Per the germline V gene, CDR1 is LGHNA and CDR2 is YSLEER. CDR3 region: CASSQDPDRGADTQYF. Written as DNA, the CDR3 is TGCGCCAGCAGCCAAGATCCCGACAGGGGGGCAGATACGCAGTATTTT.

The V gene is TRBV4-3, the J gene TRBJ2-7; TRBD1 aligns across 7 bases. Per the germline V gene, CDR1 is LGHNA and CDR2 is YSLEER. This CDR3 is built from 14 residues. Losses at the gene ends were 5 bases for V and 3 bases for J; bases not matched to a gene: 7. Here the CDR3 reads CASSKNRGNYEQYF. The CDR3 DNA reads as TGCGCCAGCAGCAAAAACAGGGGAAACTACGAGCAGTACTTC.

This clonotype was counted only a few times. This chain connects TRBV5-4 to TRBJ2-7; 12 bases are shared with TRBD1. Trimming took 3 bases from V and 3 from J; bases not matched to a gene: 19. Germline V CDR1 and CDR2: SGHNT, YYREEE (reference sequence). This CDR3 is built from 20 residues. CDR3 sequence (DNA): TGTGCCAGCAGCTGGGACAGGGGGCGGATTGTCCAACGGCCCCTCTACGAGCAGTACTTC. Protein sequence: CASSWDRGRIVQRPLYEQYF.

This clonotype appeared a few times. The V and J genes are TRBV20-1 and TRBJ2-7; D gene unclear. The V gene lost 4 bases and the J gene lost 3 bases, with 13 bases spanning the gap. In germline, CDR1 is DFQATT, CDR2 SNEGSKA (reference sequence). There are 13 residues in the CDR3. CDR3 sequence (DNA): TGCAGTGCTATCGACCGAGATCACTACGAGCAGTACGTC. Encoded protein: CSAIDRDHYEQYV.

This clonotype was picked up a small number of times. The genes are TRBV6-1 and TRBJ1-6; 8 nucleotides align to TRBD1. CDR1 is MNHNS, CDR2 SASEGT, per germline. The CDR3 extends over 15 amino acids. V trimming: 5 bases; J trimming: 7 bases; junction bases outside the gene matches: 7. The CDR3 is CASSQTGDRNSPLHF. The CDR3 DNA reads TGTGCCAGCAGTCAAACGGGGGACAGGAATTCACCCCTCCACTTT.

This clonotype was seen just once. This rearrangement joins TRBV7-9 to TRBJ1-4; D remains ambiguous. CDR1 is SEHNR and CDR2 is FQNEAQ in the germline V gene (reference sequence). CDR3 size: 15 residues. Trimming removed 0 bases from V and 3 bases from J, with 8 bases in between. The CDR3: CASSLASLSNEKLFF. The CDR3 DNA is TGTGCCAGCAGCTTAGCATCCCTTTCTAATGAAAAACTGTTTTTT.

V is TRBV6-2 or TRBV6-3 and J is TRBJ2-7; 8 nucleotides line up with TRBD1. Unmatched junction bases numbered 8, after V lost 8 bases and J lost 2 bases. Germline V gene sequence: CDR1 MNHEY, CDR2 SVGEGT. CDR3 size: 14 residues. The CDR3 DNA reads TGTGCCAGCGGATTCCGGGACAGGACCTACGAGCAGTACTTC. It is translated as CASGFRDRTYEQYF.

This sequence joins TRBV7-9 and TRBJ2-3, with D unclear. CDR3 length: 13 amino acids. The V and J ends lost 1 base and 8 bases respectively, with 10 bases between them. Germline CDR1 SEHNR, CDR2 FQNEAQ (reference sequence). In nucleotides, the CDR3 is TGTGCCAGCAGCTTAGTCCGGCCGGCTACGCAGTATTTT. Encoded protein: CASSLVRPATQYF.

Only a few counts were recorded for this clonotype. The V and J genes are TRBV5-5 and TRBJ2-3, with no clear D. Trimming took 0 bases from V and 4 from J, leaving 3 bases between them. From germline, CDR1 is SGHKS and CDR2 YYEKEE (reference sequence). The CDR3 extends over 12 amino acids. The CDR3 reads CASSLGADTQYF. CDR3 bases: TGTGCCAGCAGCTTGGGGGCAGATACGCAGTATTTT.

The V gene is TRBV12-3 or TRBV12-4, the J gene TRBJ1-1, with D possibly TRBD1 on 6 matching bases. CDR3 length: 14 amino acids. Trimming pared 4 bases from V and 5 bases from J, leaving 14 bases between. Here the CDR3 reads CASSWGPPDTEAFF. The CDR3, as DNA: TGTGCCAGCAGTTGGGGGCCCCCCGATACTGAAGCTTTCTTT.

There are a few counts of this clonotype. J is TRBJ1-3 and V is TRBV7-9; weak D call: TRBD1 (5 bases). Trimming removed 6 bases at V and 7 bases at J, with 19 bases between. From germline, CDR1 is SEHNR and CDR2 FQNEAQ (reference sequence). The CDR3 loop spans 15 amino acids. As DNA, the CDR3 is TGTGCCAGCAGGGTTCTTGACAGCCCAAGGAACACCATATATTTT. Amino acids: CASRVLDSPRNTIYF.

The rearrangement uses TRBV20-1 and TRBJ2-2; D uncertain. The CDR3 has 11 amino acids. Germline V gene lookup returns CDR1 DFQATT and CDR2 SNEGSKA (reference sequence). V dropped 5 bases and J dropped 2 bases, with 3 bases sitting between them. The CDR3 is CSAPNTGELFF. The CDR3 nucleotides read TGCAGTGCTCCTAACACCGGGGAGCTGTTTTTT.

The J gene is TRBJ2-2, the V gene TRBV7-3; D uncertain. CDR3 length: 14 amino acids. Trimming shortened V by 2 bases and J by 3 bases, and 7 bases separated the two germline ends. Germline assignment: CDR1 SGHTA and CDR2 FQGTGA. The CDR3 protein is CASSLEGYTGELFF. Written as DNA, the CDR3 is TGTGCCAGCAGCTTAGAAGGCTACACCGGGGAGCTGTTTTTT.

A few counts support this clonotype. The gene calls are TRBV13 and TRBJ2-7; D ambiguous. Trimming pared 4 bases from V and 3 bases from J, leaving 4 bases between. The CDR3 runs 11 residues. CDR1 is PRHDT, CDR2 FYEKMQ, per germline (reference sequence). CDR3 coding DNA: TGTGCCAGCAGCTCGCGCTACGAGCAGTACTTC. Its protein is CASSSRYEQYF.